Listed below are T cell receptor beta chains from one sample, sequenced in a study of cytomegalovirus exposure and HLA in healthy donors. Sequencing was performed with immunoSEQ multiplex PCR; in TCRdb, only in-frame clones are kept and a portion is missing. The sample holds about 190,000 clones; 65% to 90% are singletons and the top ten take 6.3%. Sequencing was performed on PBMCs. The source of these receptors is a man aged 35 to 55 in good health and CMV-seropositive. Both conserved end residues are part of each CDR3. D genes are given only for firm matches. Clone size is stated in some rows and not others, as once, few, many or a class when expanded.

size: .
D: .
V: TRBV18
J: TRBJ1-1
DNA: TGTGCCAGCTCACCAGGGGGCGGCGTTGCCCCTGAAGCTTTCTTT
CDR3: CASSPGGGVAPEAFF

size: .
D: TRBD1
V: TRBV27
J: TRBJ1-6
DNA: TGTGCCAGGCGGGACAGGGGTGGCTCACCCCTCCACTTT
CDR3: CARRDRGGSPLHF

size: .
D: TRBD1
V: TRBV7-2
J: TRBJ2-5
DNA: TGTGCCAGCAGCAAGGGGACAGGGCGAGAGACCCAGTACTTC
CDR3: CASSKGTGRETQYF

size: .
D: .
V: TRBV28
J: TRBJ1-1
DNA: TGTGCCAGCAGCTCACCGGGCACTGAAGCTTTCTTT
CDR3: CASSSPGTEAFF

size: .
D: TRBD1
V: TRBV11-1
J: TRBJ1-4
DNA: TGTGCCAGCAGCGAACAGGGGGCAGGTGAAAAACTGTTTTTT
CDR3: CASSEQGAGEKLFF

size: .
D: .
V: TRBV4-1
J: TRBJ2-7
DNA: TGCGCCAGCAGCCAAGTTACAGGCTCCTACGAGCAGTACTTC
CDR3: CASSQVTGSYEQYF

size: .
D: .
V: TRBV9
J: TRBJ1-3
DNA: TGTGCCAGCAGCGTAGCTCAGGGAAGAAACACCATATATTTT
CDR3: CASSVAQGRNTIYF

size: .
D: .
V: TRBV27
J: TRBJ1-1
DNA: TGTGCCAGCAGTTTATTCACAGGTTCAGGCACTGAAGCTTTCTTT
CDR3: CASSLFTGSGTEAFF

size: .
D: TRBD2
V: TRBV7-3
J: TRBJ2-2
DNA: TGTGCCAGCAGCGCATCCACAGCGGGGCGGAGTGGGGAGCTGTTTTTT
CDR3: CASSASTAGRSGELFF

size: .
D: .
V: TRBV4-3
J: TRBJ2-7
DNA: TGCGCCAGCAGCCAAGAGGAGCGCTACGAGCAGTACTTC
CDR3: CASSQEERYEQYF

size: .
D: .
V: TRBV15
J: TRBJ1-4
DNA: TGTGCCACCCGAGGGGGAATAGAGAATGAAAAACTGTTTTTT
CDR3: CATRGGIENEKLFF

size: .
D: .
V: TRBV6-5
J: TRBJ1-5
DNA: TGTGCCAGCAGTTACCGGGGGGGCAATCAGCCCCAGCATTTT
CDR3: CASSYRGGNQPQHF

size: .
D: .
V: TRBV6-1
J: TRBJ2-3
DNA: TGTGCCAGCAATCGAGGCAGCCGCACAGATACGCAGTATTTT
CDR3: CASNRGSRTDTQYF

size: once
D: .
V: TRBV7-2
J: TRBJ2-3
DNA: TGTGCCAGCAGCCCCTGGCTGACAGATACGCAGTATTTT
CDR3: CASSPWLTDTQYF

size: .
D: .
V: TRBV6-5
J: TRBJ1-2
DNA: TGTGCCAGCAGCAAGCGTCAGCACTATGGCTACACCTTC
CDR3: CASSKRQHYGYTF

size: few
D: TRBD2
V: TRBV4-1
J: TRBJ2-3
DNA: TGCGCCAGCAGCCTCGGGACTAGCGGGGGGTTCAGCTATGCAGATACGCAGTATTTT
CDR3: CASSLGTSGGFSYADTQYF

size: .
D: TRBD1
V: TRBV5-6
J: TRBJ1-1
DNA: TGTGCCAGCAGTTATGGACAGGGTAGGACGAACACTGAAGCTTTCTTT
CDR3: CASSYGQGRTNTEAFF

size: .
D: .
V: TRBV30
J: TRBJ1-1
DNA: TGTGCCTGGAGGCCGGCCGGACAGAGATGGGGTGAAGCTTTCTTT
CDR3: CAWRPAGQRWGEAFF

size: .
D: TRBD1
V: TRBV2
J: TRBJ2-1
DNA: TGTGCCAGCGGCAGGGGGAGTGCCTACAATGAGCAGTTCTTC
CDR3: CASGRGSAYNEQFF

size: once
D: .
V: TRBV5-4
J: TRBJ2-7
DNA: TGTGCCAGCAGCTTGGCAGGACAGTACGAGCAGTACTTC
CDR3: CASSLAGQYEQYF

size: .
D: .
V: TRBV28
J: TRBJ1-2
DNA: TGTGCCAGCAGACCACAGGTAGCAGGATATGGCTACACCTTC
CDR3: CASRPQVAGYGYTF

size: .
D: TRBD1
V: TRBV7-6
J: TRBJ2-3
DNA: TGTGCCAGCAGCCCTCGGGACAGGGCTAGACAACACCGCACAGATACGCAGTATTTT
CDR3: CASSPRDRARQHRTDTQYF

size: .
D: TRBD2
V: TRBV7-2
J: TRBJ2-5
DNA: TGTGCCAGCAGCTTAGCGGGGGGGTACCAAGAGACCCAGTACTTC
CDR3: CASSLAGGYQETQYF

size: .
D: TRBD1
V: TRBV7-2
J: TRBJ2-1
DNA: TGTGCCAGCAGCCTGGCAGGGACAGGCTCCTACAATGAGCAGTTCTTC
CDR3: CASSLAGTGSYNEQFF

size: .
D: TRBD1
V: TRBV27
J: TRBJ1-2
DNA: TGTGCCAGCAGTTTAGGCCTCCCTGGACAGGGGAACTATGGCTACACCTTC
CDR3: CASSLGLPGQGNYGYTF

size: .
D: TRBD2
V: TRBV27
J: TRBJ2-7
DNA: TGTGCCAGCAGGCCCCCCGGGGGGGCCCCCCGGGAGCAGTACTTC
CDR3: CASRPPGGAPREQYF

size: .
D: TRBD1
V: TRBV19
J: TRBJ1-1
DNA: TGTGCCAGTAGTGCACCGGGACAGGGGCCGAGGAACACTGAAGCTTTCTTT
CDR3: CASSAPGQGPRNTEAFF

size: .
D: .
V: TRBV11-2
J: TRBJ2-7
DNA: TGTGCCAGCAGCTTAGTTGGGGGCGGCGAGCAGTACTTC
CDR3: CASSLVGGGEQYF

size: .
D: TRBD1
V: TRBV2
J: TRBJ2-7
DNA: TGTGCCAGCAGGACAGACAGGGGCTGGTACTTC
CDR3: CASRTDRGWYF

size: .
D: TRBD2
V: TRBV4-3
J: TRBJ2-3
DNA: TGCGCCAGCGGGGGGGAGTCTAGCACAGATACGCAGTATTTT
CDR3: CASGGESSTDTQYF

size: .
D: TRBD2
V: TRBV2
J: TRBJ2-3
DNA: TGTGCCAGCGGAATAATAGCGGGGGGCCTACGCACAGATACGCAGTATTTT
CDR3: CASGIIAGGLRTDTQYF

size: .
D: TRBD1
V: TRBV9
J: TRBJ2-3
DNA: TGTGCCAGCGGACAGGGGGCAGATACGCAGTATTTT
CDR3: CASGQGADTQYF

size: .
D: TRBD1
V: TRBV6-4
J: TRBJ1-1
DNA: TGTGCCAGCAGTCAACAGGGGGCAACTGAAGCTTTCTTT
CDR3: CASSQQGATEAFF

size: .
D: .
V: TRBV11-2
J: TRBJ2-1
DNA: TGTGCCAGCAGCTTCGAGGGGGTGGGGTATTCCTACAATGAGCAGTTCTTC
CDR3: CASSFEGVGYSYNEQFF

size: once
D: .
V: TRBV30
J: TRBJ2-7
DNA: TGTGCCTGGAGTCTGGGAGAGCTCACCTACGAGCAGTACTTC
CDR3: CAWSLGELTYEQYF

size: .
D: .
V: TRBV19
J: TRBJ2-3
DNA: TGTGCCAGTAGTATCGGGGGAAAGGATACGCAGTATTTT
CDR3: CASSIGGKDTQYF

size: .
D: .
V: TRBV7-6
J: TRBJ1-3
DNA: TGTGCCAGCAGCTTAGATGGCGCGGGCACCATATATTTT
CDR3: CASSLDGAGTIYF

size: .
D: .
V: TRBV11-2
J: TRBJ1-1
DNA: TGTGCCAGCAGCTTACGGGGGACTGAAGCTTTCTTT
CDR3: CASSLRGTEAFF

size: .
D: .
V: TRBV7-8
J: TRBJ2-7
DNA: TGTGCCAGCAGCTTAGCAGGGGGTTTCTCCTACGAGCAGTACTTC
CDR3: CASSLAGGFSYEQYF

size: .
D: TRBD1
V: TRBV5-4
J: TRBJ1-4
DNA: TGTGCCAGCAGCTTCGGGACAGATGAAAAACTGTTTTTT
CDR3: CASSFGTDEKLFF

size: .
D: TRBD2
V: TRBV11-2
J: TRBJ2-3
DNA: TGTGCCAGCAGCTTAGTTAGCGGGGGGCTGAGGGATACGCAGTATTTT
CDR3: CASSLVSGGLRDTQYF

size: .
D: TRBD1
V: TRBV13
J: TRBJ1-6
DNA: TGTGCCAGCAGCTTAGCGAGTGGCAGGGGGATGTCACCCCTCCACTTT
CDR3: CASSLASGRGMSPLHF

size: few
D: TRBD1
V: TRBV2
J: TRBJ1-4
DNA: TGTGCCAGCAGTGACGGACAGGGGCCTAATGAAAAACTGTTTTTT
CDR3: CASSDGQGPNEKLFF

size: .
D: .
V: TRBV5-1
J: TRBJ2-1
DNA: TGCGCCAGCAGCCTGGGTAGGTCAGGGGCGTCCTACAATGAGCAGTTCTTC
CDR3: CASSLGRSGASYNEQFF

size: .
D: .
V: TRBV7-9
J: TRBJ2-2
DNA: TGTTCCAGCAGCTTAAACACCCTGGGGCCTGGAGGGGAGCTGTTTTTT
CDR3: CSSSLNTLGPGGELFF

size: .
D: TRBD1
V: TRBV5-4
J: TRBJ2-7
DNA: TGTGCCAGCAGCCCCCAGGGACAGACCTACGAGCAGTACTTC
CDR3: CASSPQGQTYEQYF

size: few
D: TRBD1
V: TRBV7-9
J: TRBJ1-3
DNA: TGTGCCAGCAGCGTTAGGGACAGTGGAAACACCATATATTTT
CDR3: CASSVRDSGNTIYF

size: .
D: .
V: TRBV6-4
J: TRBJ2-7
DNA: TGTGCCAGCAGTGACGGGATCTCGGCGGGGAAGGCCTACGAGCAGTACTTC
CDR3: CASSDGISAGKAYEQYF

size: .
D: .
V: TRBV4-1
J: TRBJ2-1
DNA: TGCGCCAGCAGCCAAGTCCAAGGGGGCTCCTACAATGAGCAGTTCTTC
CDR3: CASSQVQGGSYNEQFF

size: .
D: TRBD2
V: TRBV19
J: TRBJ2-2
DNA: TGTGCCAGTAGTATAGATTCGCGGGGGGGCGAGGAGCTGTTTTTT
CDR3: CASSIDSRGGEELFF

size: .
D: .
V: TRBV10-3
J: TRBJ1-1
DNA: TGTGCCATCAGTGCCCCCGGGGGGTCTGAAGCTTTCTTT
CDR3: CAISAPGGSEAFF

size: .
D: .
V: TRBV21-1
J: TRBJ1-1
DNA: TGTGCCAGCAGCAAAAGTCGCAGGCAACCCACTGAAGCTTTCTTT
CDR3: CASSKSRRQPTEAFF

size: .
D: TRBD1
V: TRBV28
J: TRBJ2-3
DNA: TGTGCCAGCAGCCAGTGGACAGGGGTTACAGATACGCAGTATTTT
CDR3: CASSQWTGVTDTQYF

size: .
D: .
V: TRBV15
J: TRBJ2-7
DNA: TGTGCCACCAGCAGAGGGGTCAGGATCGACGAGCAGTACTTC
CDR3: CATSRGVRIDEQYF